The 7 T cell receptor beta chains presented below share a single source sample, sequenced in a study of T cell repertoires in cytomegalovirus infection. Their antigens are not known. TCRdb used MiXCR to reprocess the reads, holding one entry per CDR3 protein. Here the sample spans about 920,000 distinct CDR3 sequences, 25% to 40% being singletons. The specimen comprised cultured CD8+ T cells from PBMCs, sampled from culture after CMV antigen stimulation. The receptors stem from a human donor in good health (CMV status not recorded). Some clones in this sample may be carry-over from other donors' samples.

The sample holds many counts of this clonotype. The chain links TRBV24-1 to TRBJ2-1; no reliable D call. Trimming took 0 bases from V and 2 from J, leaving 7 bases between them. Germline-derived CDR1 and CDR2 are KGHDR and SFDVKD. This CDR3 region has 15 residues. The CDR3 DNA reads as TGTGCCACCAGTGATTTGGGCCAGCCCTACAATGAGCAGTTCTTC. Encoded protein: CATSDLGQPYNEQFF.

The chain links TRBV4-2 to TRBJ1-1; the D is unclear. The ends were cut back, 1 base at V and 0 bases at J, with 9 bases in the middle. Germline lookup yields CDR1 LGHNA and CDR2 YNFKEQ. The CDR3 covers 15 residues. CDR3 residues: CASSQVQGMNTEAFF. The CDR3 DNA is TGTGCCAGCAGCCAAGTTCAAGGGATGAACACTGAAGCTTTCTTT.

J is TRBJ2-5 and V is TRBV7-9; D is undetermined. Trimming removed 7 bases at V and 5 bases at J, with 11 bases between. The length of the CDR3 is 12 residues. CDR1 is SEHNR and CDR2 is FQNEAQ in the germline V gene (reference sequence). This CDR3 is CASTPAPETQYF. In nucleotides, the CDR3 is TGTGCCAGCACCCCGGCCCCGGAGACCCAGTACTTC.

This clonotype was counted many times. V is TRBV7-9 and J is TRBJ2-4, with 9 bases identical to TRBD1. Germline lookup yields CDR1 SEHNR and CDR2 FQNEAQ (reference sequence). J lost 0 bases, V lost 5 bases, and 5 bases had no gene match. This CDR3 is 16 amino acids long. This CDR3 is CASSPTGGKAKNIQYF. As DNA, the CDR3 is TGTGCCAGCAGCCCGACAGGGGGTAAAGCCAAAAACATTCAGTACTTC. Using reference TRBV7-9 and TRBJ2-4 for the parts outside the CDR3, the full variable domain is DTGVSQNPRHKITKRGQNVTFRCDPISEHNRLYWYRQTLGQGPEFLTYFQNEAQLEKSRLLSDRFSAERPKGSFSTLEIQRTEQGDSAMYLCASSPTGGKAKNIQYFGAGTRLSVL.

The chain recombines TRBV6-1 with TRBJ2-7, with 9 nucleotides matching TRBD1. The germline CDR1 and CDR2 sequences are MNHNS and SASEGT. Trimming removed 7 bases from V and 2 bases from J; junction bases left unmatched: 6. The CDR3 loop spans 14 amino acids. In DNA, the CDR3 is TGTGCCAGCAAAAAACAGGGGGCAACCTACGAGCAGTACGTC. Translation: CASKKQGATYEQYV.

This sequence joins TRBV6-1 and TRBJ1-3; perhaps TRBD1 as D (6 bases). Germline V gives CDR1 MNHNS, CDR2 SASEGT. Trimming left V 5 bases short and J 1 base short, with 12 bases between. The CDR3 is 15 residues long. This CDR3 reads CASSYGTRSGNTIYF. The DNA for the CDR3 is TGTGCCAGCAGTTACGGGACACGATCTGGAAACACCATATATTTT.

CDR3 protein: CASSLRGGAGPQHF. In DNA, the CDR3 is TGTGCCAGCAGCCTACGGGGAGGGGCAGGGCCCCAGCATTTT. The chain couples TRBV16 to TRBJ1-5; D perhaps matches TRBD1 (5 bases). The CDR3 runs 14 residues. The V and J ends lost 4 bases and 9 bases respectively, with 16 bases between them. Germline V CDR1 and CDR2: KGHSY, FQNENV. Based on the CDR3 plus reference TRBV16 and TRBJ1-5, the full variable domain is GEEVAQTPKHLVRGEGQKAKLYCAPIKGHSYVFWYQQVLKNEFKFLISFQNENVFDETGMPKERFSAKCLPNSPCSLEIQATKLEDSAVYFCASSLRGGAGPQHFGDGTRLSIL.